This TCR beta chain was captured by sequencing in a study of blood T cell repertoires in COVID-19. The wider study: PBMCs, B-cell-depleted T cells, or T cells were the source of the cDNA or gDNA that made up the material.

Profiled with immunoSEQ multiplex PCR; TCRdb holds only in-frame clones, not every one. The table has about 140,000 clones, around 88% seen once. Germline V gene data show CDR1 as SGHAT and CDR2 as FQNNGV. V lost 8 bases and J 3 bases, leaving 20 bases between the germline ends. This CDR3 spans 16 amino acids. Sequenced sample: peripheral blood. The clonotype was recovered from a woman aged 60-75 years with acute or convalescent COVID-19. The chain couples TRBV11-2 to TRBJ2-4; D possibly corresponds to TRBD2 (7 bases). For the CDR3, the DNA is TGTGCCAGCCGCTCCCCGTGGGAGGGGGGCAAAAACATTCAGTACTTC. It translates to CASRSPWEGGKNIQYF.